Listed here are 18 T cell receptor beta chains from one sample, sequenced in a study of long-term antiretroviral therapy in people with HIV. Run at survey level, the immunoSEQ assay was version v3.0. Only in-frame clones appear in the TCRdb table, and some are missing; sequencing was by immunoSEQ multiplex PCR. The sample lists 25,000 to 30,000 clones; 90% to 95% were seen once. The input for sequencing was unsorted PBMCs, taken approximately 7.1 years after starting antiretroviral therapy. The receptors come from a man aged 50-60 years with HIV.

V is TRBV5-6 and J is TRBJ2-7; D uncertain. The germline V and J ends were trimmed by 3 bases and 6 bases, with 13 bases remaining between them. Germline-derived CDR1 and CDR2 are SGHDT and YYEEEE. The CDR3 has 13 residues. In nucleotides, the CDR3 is TGTGCCAGCAGCTGGGGATCCCAGGCCGAGCAGTACTTC. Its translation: CASSWGSQAEQYF.

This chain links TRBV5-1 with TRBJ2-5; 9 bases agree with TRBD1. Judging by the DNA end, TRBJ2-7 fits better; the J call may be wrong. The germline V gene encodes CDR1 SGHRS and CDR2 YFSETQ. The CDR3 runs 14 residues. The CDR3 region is CASSLQGAQNEQYF. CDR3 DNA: TGCGCCAGCAGCTTACAGGGGGCGCAAAACGAGCAGTACTTC.

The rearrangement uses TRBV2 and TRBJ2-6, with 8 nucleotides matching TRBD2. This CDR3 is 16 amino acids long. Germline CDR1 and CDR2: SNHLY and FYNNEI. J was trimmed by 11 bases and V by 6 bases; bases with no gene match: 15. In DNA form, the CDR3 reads TGTGCCAGCAGGGGGGCCGGGAGGGAGAGGGTAGACGTCCTGACTTTC. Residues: CASRGAGRERVDVLTF.

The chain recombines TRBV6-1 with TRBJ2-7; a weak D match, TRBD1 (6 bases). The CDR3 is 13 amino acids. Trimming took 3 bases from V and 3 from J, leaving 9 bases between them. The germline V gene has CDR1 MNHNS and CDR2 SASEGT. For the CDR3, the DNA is TGTGCCAGCAGTGAGGTGACAGGCTACGAGCAGTACTTC. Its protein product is CASSEVTGYEQYF.

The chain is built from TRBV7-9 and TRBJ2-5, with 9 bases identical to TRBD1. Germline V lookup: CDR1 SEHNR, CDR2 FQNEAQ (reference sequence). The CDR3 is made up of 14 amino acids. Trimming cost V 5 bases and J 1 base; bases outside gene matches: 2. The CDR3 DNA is TGTGCCAGCAGCGGACAGGGGCTCCAAGAGACCCAGTACTTC. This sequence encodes CASSGQGLQETQYF. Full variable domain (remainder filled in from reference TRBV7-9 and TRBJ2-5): DTGVSQNPRHKITKRGQNVTFRCDPISEHNRLYWYRQTLGQGPEFLTYFQNEAQLEKSRLLSDRFSAERPKGSFSTLEIQRTEQGDSAMYLCASSGQGLQETQYFGPGTRLLVL.

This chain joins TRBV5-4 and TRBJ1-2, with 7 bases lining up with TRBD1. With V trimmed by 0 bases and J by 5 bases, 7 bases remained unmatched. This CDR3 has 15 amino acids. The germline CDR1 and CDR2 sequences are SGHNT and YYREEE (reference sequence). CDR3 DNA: TGTGCCAGCAGCTTGGCCGGGCAGGGGGAATATGGCTACACCTTC. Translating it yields CASSLAGQGEYGYTF. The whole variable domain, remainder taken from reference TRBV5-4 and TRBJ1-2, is ETGVTQSPTHLIKTRGQQVTLRCSSQSGHNTVSWYQQALGQGPQFIFQYYREEENGRGNFPPRFSGLQFPNYSSELNVNALELDDSALYLCASSLAGQGEYGYTFGSGTRLTVV.

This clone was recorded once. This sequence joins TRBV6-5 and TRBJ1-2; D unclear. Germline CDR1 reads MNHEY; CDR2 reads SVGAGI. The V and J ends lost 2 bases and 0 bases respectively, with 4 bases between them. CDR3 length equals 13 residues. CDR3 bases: TGTGCCAGCAGTTACGGTGCTAACTATGGCTACACCTTC. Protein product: CASSYGANYGYTF.

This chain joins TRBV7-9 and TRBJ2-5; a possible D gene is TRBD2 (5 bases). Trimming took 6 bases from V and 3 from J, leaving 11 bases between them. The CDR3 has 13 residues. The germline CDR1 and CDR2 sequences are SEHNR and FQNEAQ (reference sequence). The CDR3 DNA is TGTGCCAGCAGGCGGGCTGAAAAAGAGACCCAGTACTTC. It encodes CASRRAEKETQYF.

Written as DNA, the CDR3 is TGTGCCAGCAGTGATCTTACGGGGATCACAGATACGCAGTATTTT. Translated, it gives CASSDLTGITDTQYF. The rearrangement links TRBV2 to TRBJ2-3; D might be TRBD2 (5 bases). The CDR3 has 15 residues. Trimming pared 3 bases from V and 2 bases from J, leaving 12 bases between. Germline lookup yields CDR1 SNHLY and CDR2 FYNNEI.

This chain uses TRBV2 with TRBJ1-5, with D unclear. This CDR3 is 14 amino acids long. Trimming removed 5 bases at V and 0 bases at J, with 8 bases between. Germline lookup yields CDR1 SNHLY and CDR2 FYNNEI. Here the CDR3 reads CASSQVNSNQPQHF. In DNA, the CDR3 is TGTGCCAGCAGTCAGGTAAATAGCAATCAGCCCCAGCATTTT.

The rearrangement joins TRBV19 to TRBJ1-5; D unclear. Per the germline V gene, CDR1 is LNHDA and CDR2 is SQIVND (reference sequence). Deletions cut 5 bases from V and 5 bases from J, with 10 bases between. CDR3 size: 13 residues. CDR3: CASSVLHDQPQHF. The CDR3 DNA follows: TGTGCCAGTAGTGTCCTCCATGATCAGCCCCAGCATTTT.

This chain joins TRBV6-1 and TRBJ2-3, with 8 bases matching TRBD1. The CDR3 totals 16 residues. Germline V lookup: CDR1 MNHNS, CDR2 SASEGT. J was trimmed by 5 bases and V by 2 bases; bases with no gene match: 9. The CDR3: CASSEIVGQGRDTQYF. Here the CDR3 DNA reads TGTGCCAGCAGTGAAATCGTCGGACAGGGTAGAGATACGCAGTATTTT.

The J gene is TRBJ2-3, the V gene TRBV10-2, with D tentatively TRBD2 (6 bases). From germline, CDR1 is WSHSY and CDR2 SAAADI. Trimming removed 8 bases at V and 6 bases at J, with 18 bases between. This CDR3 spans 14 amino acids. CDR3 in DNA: TGCGCCAGCCGCTTATCCCGGGGAGGCGATACGCAGTATTTT. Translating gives CASRLSRGGDTQYF.

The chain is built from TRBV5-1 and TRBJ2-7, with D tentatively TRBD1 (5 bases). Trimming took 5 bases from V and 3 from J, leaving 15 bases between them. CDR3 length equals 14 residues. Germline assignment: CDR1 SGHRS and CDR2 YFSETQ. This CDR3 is CASSRGTGLYEQYF. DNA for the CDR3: TGCGCCAGCAGTCGAGGTACAGGCCTCTACGAGCAGTACTTC.

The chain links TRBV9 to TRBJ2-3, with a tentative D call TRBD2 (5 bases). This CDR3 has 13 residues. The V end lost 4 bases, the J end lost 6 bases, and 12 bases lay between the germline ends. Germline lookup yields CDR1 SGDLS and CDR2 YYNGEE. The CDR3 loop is CASSTRELDTQYF. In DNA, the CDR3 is TGTGCCAGCAGCACTAGGGAATTGGATACGCAGTATTTT. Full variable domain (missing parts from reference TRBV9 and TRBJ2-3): DSGVTQTPKHLITATGQRVTLRCSPRSGDLSVYWYQQSLDQGLQFLIQYYNGEERAKGNILERFSAQQFPDLHSELNLSSLELGDSALYFCASSTRELDTQYFGPGTRLTVL.

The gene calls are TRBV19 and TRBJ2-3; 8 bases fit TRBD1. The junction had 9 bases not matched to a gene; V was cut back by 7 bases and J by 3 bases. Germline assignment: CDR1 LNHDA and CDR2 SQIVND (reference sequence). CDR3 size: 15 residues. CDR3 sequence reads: CASNTGTGWTDTQYF. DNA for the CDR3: TGTGCCAGTAATACTGGGACAGGCTGGACAGATACGCAGTATTTT.

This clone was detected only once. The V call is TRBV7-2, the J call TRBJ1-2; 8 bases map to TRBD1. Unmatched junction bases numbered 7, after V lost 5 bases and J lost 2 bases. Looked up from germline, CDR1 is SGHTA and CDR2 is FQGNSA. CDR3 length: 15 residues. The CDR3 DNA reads TGTGCCAGCAGCATAGGACAGGGATTAAACTATGGCTACACCTTC. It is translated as CASSIGQGLNYGYTF.

CDR3 sequence: CASSLTSLRDGYTF. In DNA form, the CDR3 reads TGTGCCAGCAGCTTAACATCCCTGCGGGATGGCTACACCTTC. The chain couples TRBV7-2 to TRBJ1-2; D not resolved. CDR1 and CDR2 from the germline V gene are SGHTA and FQGNSA. The CDR3 has 14 amino acids. Trimming shortened V by 2 bases and J by 6 bases, and 13 bases separated the two germline ends.